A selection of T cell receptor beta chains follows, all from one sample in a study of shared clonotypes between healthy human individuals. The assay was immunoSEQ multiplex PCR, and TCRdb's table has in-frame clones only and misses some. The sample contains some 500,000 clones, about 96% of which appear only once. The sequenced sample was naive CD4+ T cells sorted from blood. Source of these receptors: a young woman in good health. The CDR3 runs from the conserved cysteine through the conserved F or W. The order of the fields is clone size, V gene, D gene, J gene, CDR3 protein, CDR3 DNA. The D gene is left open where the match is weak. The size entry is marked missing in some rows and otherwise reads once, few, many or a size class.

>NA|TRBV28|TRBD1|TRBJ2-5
CASRQRSGQGKRGPQETQYF
TGTGCCAGCAGACAACGATCTGGACAGGGTAAGAGGGGACCACAAGAGACCCAGTACTTC
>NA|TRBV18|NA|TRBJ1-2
CASSPPGGNGYTF
TGTGCCAGCTCACCCCCCGGAGGGAATGGCTACACCTTC
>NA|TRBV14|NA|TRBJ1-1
CASSQQPGGTEAFF
TGTGCCAGCAGCCAACAACCGGGGGGCACTGAAGCTTTCTTT
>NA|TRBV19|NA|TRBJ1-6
CASSIDRRIRSSPLHF
TGTGCCAGTAGTATAGATAGACGGATCAGGAGTTCACCCCTCCACTTT
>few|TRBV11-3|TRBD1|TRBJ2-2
CASSSGQDNTGELFF
TGTGCCAGCAGCTCGGGACAGGATAACACCGGGGAGCTGTTTTTT
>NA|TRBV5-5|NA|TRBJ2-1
CASIEEWESYNEQFF
TGTGCCAGCATCGAGGAGTGGGAGTCTTACAATGAGCAGTTCTTC
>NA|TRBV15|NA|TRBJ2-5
CATSRPWSGQYF
TGTGCCACCAGCAGACCCTGGTCAGGGCAGTACTTC
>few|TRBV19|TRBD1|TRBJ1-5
CASRGTADQPQHF
TGTGCCAGTAGGGGGACAGCCGATCAGCCCCAGCATTTT
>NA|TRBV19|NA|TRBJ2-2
CASTPWVGTGELFF
TGTGCCAGTACTCCCTGGGTTGGAACCGGGGAGCTGTTTTTT
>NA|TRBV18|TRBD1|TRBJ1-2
CASSYRDSLYGYTF
TGTGCCAGCTCCTACCGGGACAGCCTTTATGGCTACACCTTC
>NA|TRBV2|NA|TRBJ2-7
CASSNDLNGEQYF
TGTGCCAGCAGTAATGACCTTAATGGCGAGCAGTACTTC
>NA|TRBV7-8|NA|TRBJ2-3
CASSFQGTDTQYF
TGTGCCAGCAGCTTCCAGGGCACAGATACGCAGTATTTT
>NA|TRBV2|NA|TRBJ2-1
CASRLLAVGYNEQFF
TGTGCCAGCAGACTATTAGCGGTGGGCTACAATGAGCAGTTCTTC
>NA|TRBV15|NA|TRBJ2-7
CATSDGRRRDAGHEQYF
TGTGCCACCAGCGATGGTCGGCGGCGGGACGCCGGTCACGAGCAGTACTTC
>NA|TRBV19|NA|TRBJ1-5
CASSMEGVGQPQHF
TGTGCCAGTAGTATGGAAGGGGTTGGTCAGCCCCAGCATTTT
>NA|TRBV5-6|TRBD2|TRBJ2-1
CASSLGLAVWSYNEQFF
TGTGCCAGCAGCTTAGGACTAGCGGTTTGGTCCTACAATGAGCAGTTCTTC
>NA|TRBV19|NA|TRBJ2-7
CASSTQSSTEQYF
TGTGCCAGTAGTACCCAATCTAGTACCGAGCAGTACTTC